These 30 T cell receptor beta chains originate from one sample sequenced in a study of shared clonotypes between healthy human individuals. Data came from immunoSEQ multiplex PCR; TCRdb stores just in-frame clones and leaves some out. This table has 2.3 million or so clones, 80% to 95% appearing once. Sample: naive CD4+ T cells from PBMCs. The subset: CD45RA+ positively selected. These receptor sequences come from a man in his late teens or twenties in good health. Some clones in this sample may be carry-over from other donors' samples.

The sample holds one count of this clone. The chain has TRBV28 and TRBJ1-1; D is undetermined. This CDR3 has 16 residues. Deletions cut 3 bases from V and 0 bases from J, with 14 bases between. Germline V gives CDR1 MDHEN, CDR2 SYDVKM. CDR3 sequence (DNA): TGTGCCAGCAGTTTCGCGGGCAACCTCTTGAACACTGAAGCTTTCTTT. Amino acids: CASSFAGNLLNTEAFF.

The table lists this clone with a few counts. The chain combines TRBV28 with TRBJ2-7; the match to TRBD1 covers 8 bases. This CDR3 spans 15 amino acids. Germline V gene sequence: CDR1 MDHEN, CDR2 SYDVKM. With 5 bases clipped from V and 0 bases from J, the junction kept 6 bases outside the gene matches. The CDR3 region is CASSDWDRSSYEQYF. As DNA, the CDR3 is TGTGCCAGCAGTGACTGGGACAGGAGCTCCTACGAGCAGTACTTC.

The rearrangement uses TRBV6-1 and TRBJ2-7; D unclear. CDR1 is MNHNS, CDR2 SASEGT, per germline. Trimming left V 8 bases short and J 3 bases short, with 5 bases between. The CDR3 is made up of 10 amino acids. The CDR3 loop is CASGYYEQYF. For the CDR3, the DNA is TGTGCCAGCGGCTACTACGAGCAGTACTTC.

J is TRBJ2-5 and V is TRBV7-9; maybe TRBD2 (5 bases). V lost 5 bases and J lost 5, with 21 bases in between. Germline CDR1 is SEHNR and CDR2 is FQNEAQ (reference sequence). This CDR3 contains 16 residues. CDR3 amino acids: CASSPPGIGIGETQYF. For the CDR3, the DNA is TGTGCCAGCAGCCCACCGGGGATCGGAATAGGTGAGACCCAGTACTTC.

This sequence joins TRBV28 and TRBJ1-1; D gene ambiguous. In germline, CDR1 is MDHEN, CDR2 SYDVKM. Trimming removed 6 bases from V and 4 bases from J, with 15 bases in between. This CDR3 contains 14 residues. CDR3: CASSTNGPSTEAFF. Written as DNA, the CDR3 is TGTGCCAGCAGCACAAACGGTCCAAGCACTGAAGCTTTCTTT.

The rearrangement uses TRBV15 and TRBJ2-7; the D gene could be TRBD1 or TRBD2 (6 bases each). Germline V gene lookup returns CDR1 LNHNV and CDR2 YYDKDF (reference sequence). CDR3 length: 15 residues. V was pared by 1 base and J by 5 bases, with 15 bases between. The CDR3 here is CATSRVLIGGNEQYF. DNA for the CDR3: TGTGCCACCAGCAGAGTACTTATAGGGGGGAACGAGCAGTACTTC. The variable domain in full, completed from reference TRBV15 and TRBJ2-7, reads DAMVIQNPRYQVTQFGKPVTLSCSQTLNHNVMYWYQQKSSQAPKLLFHYYDKDFNNEADTPDNFQSRRPNTSFCFLDIRSPGLGDTAMYLCATSRVLIGGNEQYFGPGTRLTVT.

The V call is TRBV5-1, the J call TRBJ1-3; D is uncertain. This CDR3 is 15 amino acids long. From germline, CDR1 is SGHRS and CDR2 YFSETQ. V lost 2 bases, J lost 4 bases, and 13 bases lay in between. As DNA, the CDR3 is TGCGCCAGCAGCTTTGGAAAATCGGGAGGAAACACCATATATTTT. The encoded protein is CASSFGKSGGNTIYF.

This chain connects TRBV5-1 to TRBJ1-2; 7 bases line up with TRBD1. CDR1 SGHRS and CDR2 YFSETQ come from the germline V gene. CDR3 size: 18 residues. V shed 0 bases and J 1 base; nucleotides not matched to a gene: 12. CDR3 sequence: CASSLGTGTPSNNYGYTF. The CDR3 coding sequence is TGCGCCAGCAGCTTGGGGACAGGTACTCCCTCAAATAACTATGGCTACACCTTC.

J is TRBJ2-1 and V is TRBV28; tentatively, D is TRBD2 (6 bases). The CDR3 has 15 residues. Trimming took off 7 bases at V and 9 bases at J, with 22 bases between the two ends. Germline CDR1 MDHEN, CDR2 SYDVKM. CDR3 in DNA: TGTGCCAGCACCTCAGGAGGGACCTCGGTCGGTGAGCAGTTCTTC. Translating it yields CASTSGGTSVGEQFF.

V is TRBV6-6 and J is TRBJ2-7, with TRBD2 matching 11 bases. There are 14 residues in the CDR3. Germline V CDR1 and CDR2: MNHNY, SVGAGI (reference sequence). Trimming removed 7 bases from V and 4 bases from J; junction bases left unmatched: 6. The CDR3 reads CASIRGTSGYEQYF. As DNA, the CDR3 is TGTGCCAGCATTAGGGGGACTAGCGGATACGAGCAGTACTTC.

This clone was counted a few times. V gene TRBV28 combines with J gene TRBJ1-4; perhaps TRBD1 as D (5 bases). V was pared by 4 bases and J by 10 bases, with 25 bases between. Germline V gives CDR1 MDHEN, CDR2 SYDVKM. The CDR3 spans 17 residues. CDR3 sequence reads: CASSSGPGETGSGKLFF. The CDR3 DNA follows: TGTGCCAGCAGTTCAGGGCCGGGGGAAACCGGCAGTGGAAAACTGTTTTTT.

V and J are TRBV18 and TRBJ1-2, with 7 bases lining up with TRBD1. Unmatched junction bases numbered 3, after V lost 3 bases and J lost 2 bases. CDR1 is KGHSH and CDR2 is LQKENI in the germline V gene. The CDR3 has 14 amino acids. The CDR3 region is CASSPSRGNYGYTF. The CDR3 DNA follows: TGTGCCAGCTCACCTTCCAGGGGGAACTATGGCTACACCTTC.

The chain employs TRBV19 and TRBJ2-2, with no clear D. The germline gives CDR1 LNHDA, CDR2 SQIVND (reference sequence). The CDR3 has 16 amino acids. The germline V and J ends were trimmed by 7 bases and 2 bases, with 17 bases remaining between them. The CDR3 DNA sequence: TGTGCCAGTACATCCCTTAAACACCTTAACACCGGGGAGCTGTTTTTT. Residues: CASTSLKHLNTGELFF.

The chain couples TRBV18 to TRBJ2-2; no firm D call. The ends were cut back, 3 bases at V and 3 bases at J, with 20 bases in the middle. The V gene's germline CDR1 is KGHSH and CDR2 LQKENI. This CDR3 has 18 amino acids. This chain's CDR3 is CASSPTLDGTLDTGELFF. DNA of the CDR3: TGTGCCAGCTCACCTACATTGGACGGCACCCTCGACACCGGGGAGCTGTTTTTT.

The genes are TRBV18 and TRBJ2-6; 8 nucleotides line up with TRBD1. J gave up 1 base and V 3 bases, and 8 bases lay outside the gene matches. In germline, CDR1 is KGHSH, CDR2 LQKENI. The CDR3 contains 18 residues. CDR3 loop: CASSPLGQGPSGANVLTF. The CDR3 nucleotides are TGTGCCAGCTCACCCCTCGGACAGGGCCCATCTGGGGCCAACGTCCTGACTTTC.

This clone was recorded only once. The chain couples TRBV28 to TRBJ1-2, with 9 bases identical to TRBD1. Trimming removed 2 bases from V and 5 bases from J; junction bases left unmatched: 12. This CDR3 has 17 amino acids. Germline CDR1 is MDHEN and CDR2 is SYDVKM. The CDR3 here is CASSLRTPRDRAYGYTF. Here the CDR3 DNA reads TGTGCCAGCAGTTTAAGGACCCCTCGGGACAGGGCTTATGGCTACACCTTC.

The chain has TRBV10-3 and TRBJ1-5, with D possibly TRBD1 on 6 matching bases. The CDR3 totals 14 residues. The V gene lost 5 bases and the J gene lost 3 bases, with 11 bases spanning the gap. Germline CDR1 is ENHRY and CDR2 is SYGVKD. CDR3 loop: CAISTQGLNQPQHF. In nucleotides, the CDR3 is TGTGCCATCAGTACACAGGGTCTCAATCAGCCCCAGCATTTT.

The rearrangement links TRBV29-1 to TRBJ2-5, with TRBD2 matching 9 bases. The J call is in doubt because the DNA end fits TRBJ2-7 better. Germline assignment: CDR1 SQVTM and CDR2 ANQGSEA. The CDR3 totals 14 residues. The CDR3 reads CSATVLAGLGEQYF. CDR3 sequence (DNA): TGCAGCGCCACAGTACTAGCGGGTTTGGGCGAGCAGTACTTC.

The chain combines TRBV2 with TRBJ2-2; TRBD1 is a possible D gene (5 bases). Germline V CDR1 and CDR2: SNHLY, FYNNEI. This CDR3 region has 14 residues. Trimming shortened V by 6 bases and J by 8 bases, and 16 bases separated the two germline ends. CDR3: CASRADSAWGELFF. The CDR3 region has the DNA TGTGCCAGCAGGGCCGACAGTGCCTGGGGGGAGCTGTTTTTT.

V gene TRBV6-6 combines with J gene TRBJ1-3, with D perhaps matching TRBD1 (6 bases). The CDR3 is 16 amino acids. Looked up from germline, CDR1 is MNHNY and CDR2 is SVGAGI (reference sequence). Trimming pared 7 bases from V and 0 bases from J, leaving 16 bases between. CDR3 loop: CASTGRGASSGNTIYF. The CDR3 DNA sequence: TGTGCCAGCACGGGGCGGGGGGCGAGCTCTGGAAACACCATATATTTT.

V is TRBV18 and J is TRBJ1-2; the match to TRBD1 covers 11 bases. Trimming cost V 3 bases and J 8 bases; bases outside gene matches: 8. The CDR3 sequence is 15 residues long. Germline V gene lookup returns CDR1 KGHSH and CDR2 LQKENI. In DNA form, the CDR3 reads TGTGCCAGCTCACCGGGGACAGGGGGTTCAGAGGGCTACACCTTC. Its protein product is CASSPGTGGSEGYTF.

This sequence joins TRBV7-2 and TRBJ2-4; D gene ambiguous. The germline V gene encodes CDR1 SGHTA and CDR2 FQGNSA. Trimming cost V 7 bases and J 8 bases, with 18 bases left between them. The CDR3 covers 14 residues. The CDR3, as DNA: TGTGCCAGCACCGCCCCTCAGGACGCGGACATTCAGTACTTC. Encoded protein: CASTAPQDADIQYF.

To note about this clone: This specimen includes other DNA sequences encoding the same CDR3. The chain links TRBV29-1 to TRBJ1-1; no clear D gene. Germline loops: CDR1 SQVTM, CDR2 ANQGSEA. Trimming stripped 3 bases from V and 0 bases from J, with 8 bases between. The CDR3 is 13 amino acids. The CDR3 bases are TGCAGCGTTGAGAGGCTCCTGAACACTGAAGCTTTCTTT. This gives the protein CSVERLLNTEAFF.

The chain recombines TRBV4-1 with TRBJ2-2; no firm D call. The CDR3 runs to 18 residues. The V end lost 0 bases, the J end lost 4 bases, and 18 bases lay between the germline ends. The germline CDR1 and CDR2 sequences are MGHRA and YSYEKL. The CDR3 DNA sequence: TGCGCCAGCAGCCAAGAGGGGTGGTTCCGGGTTGGCACCGGGGAGCTGTTTTTT. It codes for CASSQEGWFRVGTGELFF.

The genes are TRBV5-5 and TRBJ2-4, with a tentative D call TRBD1 (5 bases). V was cut by 0 bases and J by 0 bases, with 13 bases left in between. Per germline, CDR1 SGHKS and CDR2 YYEKEE (reference sequence). The CDR3 loop spans 17 amino acids. The CDR3 region has the DNA TGTGCCAGCAGCTTGGTGGGGCTAACTCTAGCCAAAAACATTCAGTACTTC. It specifies CASSLVGLTLAKNIQYF.

V is TRBV7-2 and J is TRBJ2-3; 7 nucleotides match TRBD2. The CDR3 runs to 19 residues. CDR1 is SGHTA, CDR2 FQGNSA, per germline. V gave up 3 bases and J gave up 2 bases; unmatched junction bases: 17. The CDR3 sequence: CASSFPLVPSGPNTDTQYF. In DNA form, the CDR3 reads TGTGCCAGCAGCTTCCCACTGGTGCCTAGCGGTCCCAACACAGATACGCAGTATTTT.

The chain recombines TRBV15 with TRBJ2-5, with D uncertain. This CDR3 is 16 amino acids long. V lost 5 bases, J lost 5 bases, and 21 bases lay in between. Germline CDR1 is LNHNV and CDR2 is YYDKDF (reference sequence). CDR3 sequence (DNA): TGTGCCACCAGCCCACGTTCTCAGTTCGCGAGGGAGACCCAGTACTTC. This codes for CATSPRSQFARETQYF. Full variable domain (rest looked up from reference TRBV15 and TRBJ2-5): DAMVIQNPRYQVTQFGKPVTLSCSQTLNHNVMYWYQQKSSQAPKLLFHYYDKDFNNEADTPDNFQSRRPNTSFCFLDIRSPGLGDTAMYLCATSPRSQFARETQYFGPGTRLLVL.

The chain employs TRBV14 and TRBJ2-3; D tentatively fits TRBD1 or TRBD2 (5 bases each). V lost 1 base and J 5 bases, leaving 13 bases between the germline ends. Germline CDR1 is SGHDN and CDR2 is FVKESK. The CDR3 length is 15 residues. CDR3 coding DNA: TGTGCCAGCAGCCAAGTGGGACCCCTCGGAGATACGCAGTATTTT. Residues: CASSQVGPLGDTQYF.

V and J are TRBV5-4 and TRBJ1-2; D possibly corresponds to TRBD1 (5 bases). CDR3 size: 14 residues. Germline CDR1 SGHNT, CDR2 YYREEE (reference sequence). The V and J ends lost 0 bases and 7 bases respectively, with 13 bases between them. Here the CDR3 DNA reads TGTGCCAGCAGCTTGGGCGGACCAGGGAGTGGCTACACCTTC. Translation: CASSLGGPGSGYTF.

J is TRBJ2-1 and V is TRBV15; the match to TRBD2 covers 9 bases. This CDR3 spans 18 amino acids. Losses at the gene ends were 0 bases for V and 3 bases for J; bases not matched to a gene: 9. Germline assignment: CDR1 LNHNV and CDR2 YYDKDF (reference sequence). The chain's CDR3 is CATSRDGQRGDNYNEQFF. DNA of the CDR3: TGTGCCACCAGCAGAGACGGACAGCGGGGGGATAACTACAATGAGCAGTTCTTC.